A selection of T cell receptor beta chains follows, all from one sample in a study of early T cells in non-severe SARS-CoV-2 infection. MiXCR, applied by TCRdb to the 5' RACE reads, yields one record per CDR3 protein. The repertoire holds roughly 83,000 distinct CDR3 sequences, with less than 11% as singletons. This specimen consisted of whole blood, obtained at baseline. The receptors were gathered from an adult who was a healthcare worker with PCR-confirmed SARS-CoV-2 infection or an uninfected control (not recorded which). Each CDR3 is given with its conserved first and last residue. Each record gives: V gene, D gene, CDR3 protein. A D gene is named only where the DNA matches it firmly.

v_gene: TRBV7-7; d_gene: NA; CDR3aa: CASGPQISGANVLTF
v_gene: TRBV11-2; d_gene: NA; CDR3aa: CASSPGRGYASYEQYF
v_gene: TRBV3-1; d_gene: TRBD2; CDR3aa: CASSQGNLAEGYQETQYF
v_gene: TRBV12-3/TRBV12-4; d_gene: NA; CDR3aa: CASSEYKVHEQYF
v_gene: TRBV20-1; d_gene: NA; CDR3aa: CSARGQRIHNEQFF
v_gene: TRBV28; d_gene: NA; CDR3aa: CASSLLNMGSYGYTF
v_gene: TRBV30; d_gene: TRBD2; CDR3aa: CAWSVLAVTSTDTQYF
v_gene: TRBV12-3/TRBV12-4; d_gene: NA; CDR3aa: CASSPTLNEQFF
v_gene: TRBV9; d_gene: NA; CDR3aa: CASSVVFTGELFF
v_gene: TRBV11-2; d_gene: NA; CDR3aa: CASSPSRINEQFF
v_gene: TRBV28; d_gene: NA; CDR3aa: CASSRILGISLF
v_gene: TRBV6-1; d_gene: TRBD1; CDR3aa: CASRGTGSVYGYTF
v_gene: TRBV4-1; d_gene: NA; CDR3aa: CASSQGSQASGAQYF
v_gene: TRBV6-2/TRBV6-3; d_gene: NA; CDR3aa: CASSYSTEGPYEQYF
v_gene: TRBV5-1; d_gene: NA; CDR3aa: CASSLGKGYSGNTIYF
v_gene: TRBV30; d_gene: NA; CDR3aa: CAWSWGAMVGAYEQYF
v_gene: TRBV28; d_gene: NA; CDR3aa: CASSPLSLRAYNEQFF
v_gene: TRBV9; d_gene: TRBD2; CDR3aa: CASSPRGTSGLNTGELFF
v_gene: TRBV12-3/TRBV12-4; d_gene: NA; CDR3aa: CASSSTVNYGYTF
v_gene: TRBV29-1; d_gene: NA; CDR3aa: CSVSPSTDTQYF
v_gene: TRBV27; d_gene: NA; CDR3aa: CASSSAGLGGNTIYF
v_gene: TRBV10-2; d_gene: TRBD2; CDR3aa: CASSESGTRGYEQYF
v_gene: TRBV3-1; d_gene: NA; CDR3aa: CASSQSGGTTEAFF
v_gene: TRBV30; d_gene: NA; CDR3aa: CAWSVPGNTIYF